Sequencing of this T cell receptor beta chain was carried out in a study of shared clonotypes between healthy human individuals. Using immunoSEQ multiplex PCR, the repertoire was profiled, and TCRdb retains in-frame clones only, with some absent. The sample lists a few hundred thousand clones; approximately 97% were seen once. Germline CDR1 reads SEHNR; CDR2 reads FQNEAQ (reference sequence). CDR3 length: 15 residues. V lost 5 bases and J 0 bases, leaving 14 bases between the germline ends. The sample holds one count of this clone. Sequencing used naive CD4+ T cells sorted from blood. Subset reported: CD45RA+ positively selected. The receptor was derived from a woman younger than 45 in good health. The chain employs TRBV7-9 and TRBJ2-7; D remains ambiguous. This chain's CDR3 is CASSLDRRNSYEQYF. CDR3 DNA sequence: TGTGCCAGCAGCCTAGATCGGCGGAACTCCTACGAGCAGTACTTC.